The clone carrying this T cell receptor (beta chain) was seen once. Its matching antigen is unknown. This record belongs to a study of T cell responses to AZD1222 COVID-19 vaccine. Here immunoSEQ multiplex PCR was the method, and the copy in TCRdb shows in-frame clones only, minus some. This table has about 18,000 clones, around nine tenths appearing once. Whole-study results and caveats: Baseline antibody screening turned up just five to seven seropositive AZD1222 recipients.

The source is an adult who received the AZD1222 COVID-19 vaccine. The source material was peripheral blood, sampled 28 days after the second AZD1222 dose.

The CDR3 loop is CASSVSTGPEAFF. Written as DNA, the CDR3 is TGTGCCAGCAGCGTCTCGACAGGCCCTGAAGCTTTCTTT. V is TRBV9 and J is TRBJ1-1; a possible D gene is TRBD1 (6 bases). V shed 2 bases and J shed 6 bases, with 11 bases lying between them. This CDR3 is 13 amino acids long. Germline assignment: CDR1 SGDLS and CDR2 YYNGEE.